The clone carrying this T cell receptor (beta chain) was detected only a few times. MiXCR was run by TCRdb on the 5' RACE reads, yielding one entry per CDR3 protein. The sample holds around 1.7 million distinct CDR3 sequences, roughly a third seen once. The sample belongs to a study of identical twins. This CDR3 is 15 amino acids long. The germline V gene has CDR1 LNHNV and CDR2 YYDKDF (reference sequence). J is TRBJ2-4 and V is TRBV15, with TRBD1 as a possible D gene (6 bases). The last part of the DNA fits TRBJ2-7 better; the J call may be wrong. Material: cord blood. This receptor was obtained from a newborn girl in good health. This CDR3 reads CATSRGVQGKNEQYF. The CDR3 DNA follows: TGTGCCACCAGCAGAGGTGTACAGGGCAAAAACGAGCAGTACTTC.